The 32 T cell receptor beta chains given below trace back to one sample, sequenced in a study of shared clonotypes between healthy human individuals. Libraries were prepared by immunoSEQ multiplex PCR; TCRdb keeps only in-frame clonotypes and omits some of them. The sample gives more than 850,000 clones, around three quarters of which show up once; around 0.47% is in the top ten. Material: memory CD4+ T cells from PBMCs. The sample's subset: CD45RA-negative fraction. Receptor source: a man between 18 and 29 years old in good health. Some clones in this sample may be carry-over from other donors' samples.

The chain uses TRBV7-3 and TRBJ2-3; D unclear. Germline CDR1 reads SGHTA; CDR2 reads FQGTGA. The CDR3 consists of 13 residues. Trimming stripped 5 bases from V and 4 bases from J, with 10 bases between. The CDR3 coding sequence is TGTGCCAGCAGCCGCCTAGTTTCAGATACGCAGTATTTT. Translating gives CASSRLVSDTQYF.

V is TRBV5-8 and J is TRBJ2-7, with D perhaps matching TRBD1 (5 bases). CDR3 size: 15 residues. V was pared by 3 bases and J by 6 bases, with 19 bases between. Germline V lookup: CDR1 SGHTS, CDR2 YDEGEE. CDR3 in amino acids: CASSWNTGRISEQYF. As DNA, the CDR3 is TGTGCCAGCAGCTGGAATACAGGCAGAATTAGCGAGCAGTACTTC.

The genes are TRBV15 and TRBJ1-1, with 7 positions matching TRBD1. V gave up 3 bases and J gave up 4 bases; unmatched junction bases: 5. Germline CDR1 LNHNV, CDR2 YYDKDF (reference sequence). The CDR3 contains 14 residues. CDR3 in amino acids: CATSRRGPGTEAFF. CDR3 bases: TGTGCCACCAGCAGGAGGGGGCCCGGCACTGAAGCTTTCTTT.

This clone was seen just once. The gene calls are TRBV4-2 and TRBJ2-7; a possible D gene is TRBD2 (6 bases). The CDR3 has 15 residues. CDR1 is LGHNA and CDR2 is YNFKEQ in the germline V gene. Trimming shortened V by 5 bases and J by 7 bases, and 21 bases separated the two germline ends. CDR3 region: CASSSGETYAGEQYF. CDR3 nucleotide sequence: TGTGCCAGCAGCTCGGGGGAGACCTACGCCGGGGAGCAGTACTTC.

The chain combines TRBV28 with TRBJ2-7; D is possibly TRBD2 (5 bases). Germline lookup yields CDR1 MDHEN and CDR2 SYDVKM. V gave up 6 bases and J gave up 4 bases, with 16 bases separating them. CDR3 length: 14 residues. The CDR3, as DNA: TGTGCCAGCAGCTCCGGGGTAATGAGGTACGAGCAGTACTTC. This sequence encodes CASSSGVMRYEQYF.

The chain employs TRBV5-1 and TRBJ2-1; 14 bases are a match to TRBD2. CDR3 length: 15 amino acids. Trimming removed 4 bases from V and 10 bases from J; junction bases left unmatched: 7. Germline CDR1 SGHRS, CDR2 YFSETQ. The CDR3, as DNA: TGCGCCAGCAGCACGGGACTAGCGGGAGAGTGGGAGCAGTTCTTC. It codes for CASSTGLAGEWEQFF.

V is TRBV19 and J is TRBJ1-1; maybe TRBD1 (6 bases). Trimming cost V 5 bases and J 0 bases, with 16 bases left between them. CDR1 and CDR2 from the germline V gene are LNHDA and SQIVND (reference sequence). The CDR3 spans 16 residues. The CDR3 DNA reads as TGTGCCAGTAGTCCTCCAGGGGCGCCATTGAACACTGAAGCTTTCTTT. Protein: CASSPPGAPLNTEAFF. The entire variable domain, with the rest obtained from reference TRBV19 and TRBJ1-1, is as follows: DGGITQSPKYLFRKEGQNVTLSCEQNLNHDAMYWYRQDPGQGLRLIYYSQIVNDFQKGDIAEGYSVSREKKESFPLTVTSAQKNPTAFYLCASSPPGAPLNTEAFFGQGTRLTVV.

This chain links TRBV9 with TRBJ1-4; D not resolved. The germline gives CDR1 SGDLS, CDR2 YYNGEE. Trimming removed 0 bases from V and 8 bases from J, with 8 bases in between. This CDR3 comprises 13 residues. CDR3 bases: TGTGCCAGCAGCGTAGGCCCCAGGGAAAAACTGTTTTTT. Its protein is CASSVGPREKLFF.

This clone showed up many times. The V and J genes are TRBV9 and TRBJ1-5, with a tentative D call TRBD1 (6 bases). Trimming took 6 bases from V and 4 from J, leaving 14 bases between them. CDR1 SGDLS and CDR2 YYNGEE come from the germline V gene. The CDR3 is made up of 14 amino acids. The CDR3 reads CASNPTGQNQPQHF. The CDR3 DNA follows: TGTGCCAGCAACCCGACAGGCCAGAATCAGCCCCAGCATTTT. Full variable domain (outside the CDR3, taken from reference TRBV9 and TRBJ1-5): DSGVTQTPKHLITATGQRVTLRCSPRSGDLSVYWYQQSLDQGLQFLIQYYNGEERAKGNILERFSAQQFPDLHSELNLSSLELGDSALYFCASNPTGQNQPQHFGDGTRLSIL.

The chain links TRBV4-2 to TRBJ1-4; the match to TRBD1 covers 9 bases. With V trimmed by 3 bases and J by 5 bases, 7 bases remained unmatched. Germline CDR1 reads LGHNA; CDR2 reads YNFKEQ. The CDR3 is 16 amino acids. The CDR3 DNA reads TGTGCCAGCAGCCAGACATTAACAGGGGGCAATGAAAAACTGTTTTTT. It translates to CASSQTLTGGNEKLFF.

The chain's CDR3 is CASSLGGGRYNTIYF. The CDR3 DNA is TGTGCCAGCAGCTTAGGGGGCGGGAGGTACAACACCATATATTTT. This chain uses TRBV11-1 with TRBJ1-3; a weak D match, TRBD1 (5 bases). V gave up 1 base and J gave up 7 bases, with 14 bases separating them. The germline CDR1 and CDR2 sequences are SGHAT and FQDESV (reference sequence). The CDR3 runs 15 residues.

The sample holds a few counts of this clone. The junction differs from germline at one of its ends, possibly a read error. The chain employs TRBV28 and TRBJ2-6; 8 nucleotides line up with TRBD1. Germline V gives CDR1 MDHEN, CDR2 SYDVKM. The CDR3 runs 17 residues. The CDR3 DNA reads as TGTGCCAGCAGTCTATGGGGACAGGACTCTGGGGCCAACGTCCTGACTTTC. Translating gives CASSLWGQDSGANVLTF.

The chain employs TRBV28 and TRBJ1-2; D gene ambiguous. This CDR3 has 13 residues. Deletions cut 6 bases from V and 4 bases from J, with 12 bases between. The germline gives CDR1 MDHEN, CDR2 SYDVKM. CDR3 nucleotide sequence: TGTGCCAGCAGCAGTTTAAACAGCTATGGCTACACCTTC. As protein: CASSSLNSYGYTF.

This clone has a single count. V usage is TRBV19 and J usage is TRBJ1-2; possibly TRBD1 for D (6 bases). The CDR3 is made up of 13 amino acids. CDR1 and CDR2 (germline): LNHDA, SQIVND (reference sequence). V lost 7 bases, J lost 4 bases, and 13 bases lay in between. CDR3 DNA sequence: TGTGCCAGTACACAGGGAATCCTCTATGGCTACACCTTC. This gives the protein CASTQGILYGYTF.

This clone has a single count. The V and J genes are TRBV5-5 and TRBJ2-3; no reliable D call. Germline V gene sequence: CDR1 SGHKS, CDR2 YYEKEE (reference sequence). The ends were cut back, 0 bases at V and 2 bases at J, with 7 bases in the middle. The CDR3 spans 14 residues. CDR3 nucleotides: TGTGCCAGCAGCTTGGGGATTTTCACAGATACGCAGTATTTT. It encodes CASSLGIFTDTQYF.

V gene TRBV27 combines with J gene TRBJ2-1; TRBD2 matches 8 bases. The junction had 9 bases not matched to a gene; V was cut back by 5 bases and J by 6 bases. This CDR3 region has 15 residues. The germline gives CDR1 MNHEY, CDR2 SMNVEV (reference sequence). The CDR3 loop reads CASSHTGTRGNEQFF. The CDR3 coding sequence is TGTGCCAGCAGTCACACCGGGACTAGAGGCAATGAGCAGTTCTTC.

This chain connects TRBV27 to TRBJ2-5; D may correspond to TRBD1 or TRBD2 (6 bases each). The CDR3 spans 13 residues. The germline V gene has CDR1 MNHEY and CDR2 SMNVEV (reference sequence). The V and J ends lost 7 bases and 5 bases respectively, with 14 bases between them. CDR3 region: CASTPWRGETQYF. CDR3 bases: TGTGCCAGCACCCCCTGGAGGGGGGAGACCCAGTACTTC.

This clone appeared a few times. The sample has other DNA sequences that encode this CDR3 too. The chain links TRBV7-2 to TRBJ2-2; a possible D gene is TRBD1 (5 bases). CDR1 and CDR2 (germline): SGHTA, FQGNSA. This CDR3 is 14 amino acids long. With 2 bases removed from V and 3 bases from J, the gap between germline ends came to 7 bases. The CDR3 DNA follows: TGTGCCAGCAGCTTAACAGGCTACACCGGGGAGCTGTTTTTT. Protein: CASSLTGYTGELFF. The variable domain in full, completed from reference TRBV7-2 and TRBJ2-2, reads GAGVSQSPSNKVTEKGKDVELRCDPISGHTALYWYRQSLGQGLEFLIYFQGNSAPDKSGLPSDRFSAERTGGSVSTLTIQRTQQEDSAVYLCASSLTGYTGELFFGEGSRLTVL.

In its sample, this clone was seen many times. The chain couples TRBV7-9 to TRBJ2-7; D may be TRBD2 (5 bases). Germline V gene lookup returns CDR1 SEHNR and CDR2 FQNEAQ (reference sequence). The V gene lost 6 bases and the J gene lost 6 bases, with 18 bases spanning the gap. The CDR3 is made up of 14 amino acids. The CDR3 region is CASSHSGLFREQYF. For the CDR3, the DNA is TGTGCCAGCAGTCACAGCGGCCTCTTCCGCGAGCAGTACTTC.

The CDR3 reads CASSLGQTNTGELFF. The CDR3 nucleotides read TGCGCCAGCAGCTTGGGACAGACAAACACCGGGGAGCTGTTTTTT. The V and J genes are TRBV5-1 and TRBJ2-2, with a weak D call TRBD1 (5 bases). The V gene lost 0 bases and the J gene lost 2 bases, with 8 bases spanning the gap. The V gene's germline CDR1 is SGHRS and CDR2 YFSETQ. CDR3 length: 15 residues.

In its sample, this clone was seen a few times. CDR3 DNA sequence: TGTGCCAGCAGTCGCCTGGACAGGTTGAGAGCGCACGAGCAGTACTTC. As protein: CASSRLDRLRAHEQYF. The genes are TRBV28 and TRBJ2-7, with 7 bases lining up with TRBD1. J gave up 5 bases and V 5 bases, and 15 bases lay outside the gene matches. The CDR3 covers 16 residues. CDR1 and CDR2 (germline): MDHEN, SYDVKM.

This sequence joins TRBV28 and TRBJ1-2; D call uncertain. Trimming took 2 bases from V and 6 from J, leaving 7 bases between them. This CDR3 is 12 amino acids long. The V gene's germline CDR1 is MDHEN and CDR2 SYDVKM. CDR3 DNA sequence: TGTGCCAGCAGTTTACATCAGAATGGCTACACCTTC. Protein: CASSLHQNGYTF.

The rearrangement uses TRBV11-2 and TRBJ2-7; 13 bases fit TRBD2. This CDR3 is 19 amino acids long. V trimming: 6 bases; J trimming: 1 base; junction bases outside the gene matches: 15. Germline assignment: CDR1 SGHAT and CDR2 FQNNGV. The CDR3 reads CASRHITGTSGNASYEQYF. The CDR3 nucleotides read TGTGCCAGCAGGCACATTACCGGGACTAGCGGGAATGCTTCCTACGAGCAGTACTTC.

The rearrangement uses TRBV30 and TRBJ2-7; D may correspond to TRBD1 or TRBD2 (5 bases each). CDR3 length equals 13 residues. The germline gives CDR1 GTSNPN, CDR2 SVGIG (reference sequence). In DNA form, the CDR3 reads TGTGCTACGGACGAGGGGCGCGTCTACGAGCAGTACTTC. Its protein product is CATDEGRVYEQYF.

CDR3 sequence reads: CASSELGAETYGYTF. DNA of the CDR3: TGTGCCAGCAGTGAATTGGGAGCGGAAACCTATGGCTACACCTTC. The chain carries TRBV25-1 and TRBJ1-2; D unclear. Deletions cut 1 base from V and 4 bases from J, with 13 bases between. This CDR3 is 15 amino acids long. The germline gives CDR1 MGHDK, CDR2 SYGVNS.

CDR3 bases: TGTGCCAGCTCACCCAGACAGAACTACGAGCAGTACTTC. As protein: CASSPRQNYEQYF. The chain combines TRBV18 with TRBJ2-7; tentative D call: TRBD1 (5 bases). In germline, CDR1 is KGHSH, CDR2 LQKENI. The CDR3 has 13 amino acids. The V gene lost 3 bases and the J gene lost 3 bases, with 9 bases spanning the gap. Using reference TRBV18 and TRBJ2-7 for the parts outside the CDR3, the full variable domain is NAGVMQNPRHLVRRRGQEARLRCSPMKGHSHVYWYRQLPEEGLKFMVYLQKENIIDESGMPKERFSAEFPKEGPSILRIQQVVRGDSAAYFCASSPRQNYEQYFGPGTRLTVT.

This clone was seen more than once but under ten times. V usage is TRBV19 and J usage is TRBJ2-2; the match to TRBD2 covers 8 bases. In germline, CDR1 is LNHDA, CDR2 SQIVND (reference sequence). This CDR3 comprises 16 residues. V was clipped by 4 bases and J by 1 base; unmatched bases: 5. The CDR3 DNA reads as TGTGCCAGTAGTAAAATCACTAGCGGGAACACCGGGGAGCTGTTTTTT. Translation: CASSKITSGNTGELFF.

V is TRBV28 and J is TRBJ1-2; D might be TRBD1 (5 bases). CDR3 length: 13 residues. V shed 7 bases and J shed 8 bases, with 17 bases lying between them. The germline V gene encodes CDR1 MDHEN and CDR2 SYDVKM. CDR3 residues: CASIGKGTRGYTF. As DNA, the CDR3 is TGTGCCAGCATCGGAAAAGGGACCAGAGGCTACACCTTC.

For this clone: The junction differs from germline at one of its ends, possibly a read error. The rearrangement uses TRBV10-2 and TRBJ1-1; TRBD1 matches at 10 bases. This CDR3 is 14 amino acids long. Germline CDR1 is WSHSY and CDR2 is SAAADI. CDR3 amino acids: CASSLRTGGTEAFF. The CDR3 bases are TGTGCCAGCAGTTTAAGGACAGGGGGCACTGAAGCTTTCTTT.

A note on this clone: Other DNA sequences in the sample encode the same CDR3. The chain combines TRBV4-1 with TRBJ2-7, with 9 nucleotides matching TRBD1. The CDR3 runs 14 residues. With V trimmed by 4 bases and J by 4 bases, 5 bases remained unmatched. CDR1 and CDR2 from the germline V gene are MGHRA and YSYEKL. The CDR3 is CASSPRDRAYEQYF. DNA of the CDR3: TGCGCCAGCAGCCCCCGGGACAGGGCTTACGAGCAGTACTTC.

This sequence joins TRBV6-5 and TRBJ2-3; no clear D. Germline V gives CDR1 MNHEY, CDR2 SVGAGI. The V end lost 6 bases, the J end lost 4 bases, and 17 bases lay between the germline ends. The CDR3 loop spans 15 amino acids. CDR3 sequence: CASRSDPLVSDTQYF. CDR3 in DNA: TGTGCCAGCAGGTCCGACCCTTTGGTTTCAGATACGCAGTATTTT.

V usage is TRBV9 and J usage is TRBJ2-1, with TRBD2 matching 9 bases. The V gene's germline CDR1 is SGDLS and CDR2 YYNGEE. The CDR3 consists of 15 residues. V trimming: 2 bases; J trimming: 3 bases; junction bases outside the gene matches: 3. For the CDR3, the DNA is TGTGCCAGCAGCGTTTCTAGCGGGGACTACAATGAGCAGTTCTTC. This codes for CASSVSSGDYNEQFF.